This T cell receptor (beta chain) was captured in a study of radiotherapy plus CTLA-4 blockade in lung cancer. Study-wide results and limits: Among blood TCR repertoires after radiotherapy plus ipilimumab, tumor-derived clones expanded.

TCRdb keeps only in-frame clones here, not all; method: immunoSEQ multiplex PCR. In the table there are about 49,000 clones, roughly four fifths of which are singletons. As to this clone: As yet, its antigen is unknown. The sample has other DNA sequences that encode this CDR3 too.

This clonotype originated in a human donor with non-small cell lung cancer who had stable disease on radiotherapy plus ipilimumab. The material sequenced was peripheral blood, taken from a patient treated with radiotherapy plus ipilimumab.

CDR3 loop: CASSSRGQETGELFF. In nucleotides, the CDR3 is TGTGCCAGCAGCTCCCGCGGACAGGAGACCGGGGAGCTGTTTTTT. This chain links TRBV7-9 with TRBJ2-2; 7 nucleotides line up with TRBD1. The CDR3 totals 15 residues. Germline V gene lookup returns CDR1 SEHNR and CDR2 FQNEAQ (reference sequence). The V segment lost 4 bases and the J segment 5 bases; nucleotides outside the gene matches: 7.